One and the same sample provided the 30 T cell receptor beta chains below, sequenced in a study of T cell repertoires in cytomegalovirus infection. No antigen has been identified for these receptors. Via MiXCR, TCRdb re-called the reads, giving one row per CDR3 protein. In the table there are around 430,000 distinct CDR3 sequences, roughly 42% of which are singletons. The specimen comprised cultured PBMCs, sampled from culture after CMV antigen stimulation. These receptors were collected from a human donor in good health (CMV status not recorded). Some clones in this sample may be carry-over from other donors' samples.

DNA of the CDR3: TGTGCCAGCATGATACAGGGTTATAGCAATCAGCCCCAGCATTTT. Amino acids: CASMIQGYSNQPQHF. V gene TRBV6-1 combines with J gene TRBJ1-5, with a weak D call TRBD1 (6 bases). Trimming pared 7 bases from V and 0 bases from J, leaving 13 bases between. The V gene's germline CDR1 is MNHNS and CDR2 SASEGT. The CDR3 totals 15 residues.

A few counts support this clonotype. V gene TRBV7-2 combines with J gene TRBJ1-2, with D hard to call. Germline CDR1 SGHTA, CDR2 FQGNSA. V lost 2 bases, J lost 4 bases, and 11 bases lay in between. This CDR3 region has 14 residues. The CDR3 DNA follows: TGTGCCAGCAGCTTATTTTCCGCAGTCTATGGCTACACCTTC. It is translated as CASSLFSAVYGYTF.

The V and J genes are TRBV28 and TRBJ2-2; 9 bases are a match to TRBD1. Trimming at V came to 11 bases and at J to 6 bases, leaving 7 bases not matched to a gene. CDR1 and CDR2 (germline): MDHEN, SYDVKM. The CDR3 has 13 residues. CDR3 coding DNA: TGTGCCGCAGGGACAGGGTACGCCGGGGAGCTGTTTTTT. It specifies CAAGTGYAGELFF.

There are a few counts of this clonotype. V and J are TRBV7-2 and TRBJ2-7; the match to TRBD2 covers 10 bases. Per germline, CDR1 SGHTA and CDR2 FQGNSA. The CDR3 has 16 amino acids. Trimming cost V 4 bases and J 5 bases; bases outside gene matches: 11. The CDR3 region has the DNA TGTGCCAGCAGCTGGTCGAGGCTAGCGGGAGACCACGAGCAGTACTTC. Protein sequence: CASSWSRLAGDHEQYF.

The rearrangement links TRBV12-3 or TRBV12-4 to TRBJ2-1; D is uncertain. The CDR3 loop spans 14 amino acids. The V gene lost 4 bases and the J gene lost 8 bases, with 15 bases spanning the gap. As DNA, the CDR3 is TGTGCCAGCAGTTCCTCACCCTGGGTGGATGAGCAGTTCTTC. Translating gives CASSSSPWVDEQFF.

The chain joins TRBV7-6 to TRBJ2-3; TRBD2 agrees at 8 bases. CDR1 and CDR2 from the germline V gene are SGHVS and FNYEAQ. J lost 1 base, V lost 3 bases, and 3 bases had no gene match. The CDR3 is made up of 15 amino acids. The CDR3, as DNA: TGTGCCAGCAGCTTCGGGGGGGGCCGCACAGATACGCAGTATTTT. Its protein product is CASSFGGGRTDTQYF.

This chain uses TRBV10-3 with TRBJ2-7; the match to TRBD2 covers 7 bases. V was clipped by 3 bases and J by 0 bases; unmatched bases: 5. Per germline, CDR1 ENHRY and CDR2 SYGVKD. CDR3 length: 15 amino acids. CDR3 in DNA: TGTGCCATCAGTGAAAACGGGGGGAGCTCCTACGAGCAGTACTTC. As protein: CAISENGGSSYEQYF.

The chain employs TRBV18 and TRBJ2-3; D ambiguous. CDR3 size: 15 residues. CDR1 KGHSH and CDR2 LQKENI come from the germline V gene. Trimming left V 3 bases short and J 3 bases short, with 13 bases between. This CDR3 reads CASSPALDGTDTQYF. The CDR3 region has the DNA TGTGCCAGCTCACCGGCGCTAGACGGAACAGATACGCAGTATTTT. Full variable domain (rest looked up from reference TRBV18 and TRBJ2-3): NAGVMQNPRHLVRRRGQEARLRCSPMKGHSHVYWYRQLPEEGLKFMVYLQKENIIDESGMPKERFSAEFPKEGPSILRIQQVVRGDSAAYFCASSPALDGTDTQYFGPGTRLTVL.

The count of this clonotype is one. The chain recombines TRBV28 with TRBJ1-4; D not certain. This CDR3 region has 14 residues. Germline CDR1 reads MDHEN; CDR2 reads SYDVKM. Trimming left V 6 bases short and J 11 bases short, with 19 bases between. The CDR3 loop is CASSRAEITGKLFF. DNA of the CDR3: TGTGCCAGCAGCCGGGCCGAAATTACGGGGAAACTGTTTTTT. The full variable domain, completed using reference TRBV28 and TRBJ1-4, is DVKVTQSSRYLVKRTGEKVFLECVQDMDHENMFWYRQDPGLGLRLIYFSYDVKMKEKGDIPEGYSVSREKKERFSLILESASTNQTSMYLCASSRAEITGKLFFGSGTQLSVL.

The chain uses TRBV10-3 and TRBJ2-3, with 7 bases fitting TRBD1. With 0 bases clipped from V and 2 bases from J, the junction kept 5 bases outside the gene matches. This CDR3 spans 16 amino acids. Germline loops: CDR1 ENHRY, CDR2 SYGVKD. This CDR3 reads CAISESKGGNTDTQYF. The CDR3 bases are TGTGCCATCAGTGAGTCGAAAGGGGGCAACACAGATACGCAGTATTTT.

The J gene is TRBJ1-1, the V gene TRBV20-1, with a tentative D call TRBD1 (5 bases). Germline values: CDR1 DFQATT, CDR2 SNEGSKA (reference sequence). CDR3 length: 11 amino acids. Trimming took off 5 bases at V and 4 bases at J, with 8 bases between the two ends. In nucleotides, the CDR3 is TGCAGTGCTCTTCAGGGCACTGAAGCTTTCTTT. This encodes CSALQGTEAFF.

The chain joins TRBV10-3 to TRBJ2-1; D is undetermined. The CDR3 is made up of 14 amino acids. The germline gives CDR1 ENHRY, CDR2 SYGVKD. Trimming removed 5 bases at V and 6 bases at J, with 14 bases between. The CDR3 DNA is TGTGCCATCAGTTCCGGGCCCCACGGCAATGAGCAGTTCTTC. Its protein is CAISSGPHGNEQFF.

This clonotype was found many times. The chain combines TRBV7-2 with TRBJ2-5; the match to TRBD2 covers 11 bases. V lost 5 bases, J lost 4 bases, and 3 bases stayed unmatched. Germline values: CDR1 SGHTA, CDR2 FQGNSA. The length of the CDR3 is 14 residues. CDR3 sequence reads: CASSLGLAGETQYF. CDR3 nucleotide sequence: TGTGCCAGCAGCCTCGGACTAGCGGGAGAGACCCAGTACTTC.

The chain joins TRBV6-6 to TRBJ1-2; D call uncertain. The CDR3 spans 11 residues. The V end lost 5 bases, the J end lost 7 bases, and 8 bases lay between the germline ends. Germline V lookup: CDR1 MNHNY, CDR2 SVGAGI (reference sequence). CDR3 sequence reads: CASSTRSGYTF. CDR3 nucleotide sequence: TGTGCCAGCAGTACCCGGAGTGGCTACACCTTC.

The chain is built from TRBV6-6 and TRBJ2-2; TRBD1 matches 7 bases. CDR3 size: 14 residues. Per the germline V gene, CDR1 is MNHNY and CDR2 is SVGAGI (reference sequence). With 4 bases clipped from V and 11 bases from J, the junction kept 10 bases outside the gene matches. CDR3 coding DNA: TGTGCCAGCAGTTTCGGGACAGAGCCAAGAGAGCTGTTTTTT. Translating it yields CASSFGTEPRELFF.

This chain connects TRBV19 to TRBJ2-2; a weak D match, TRBD2 (5 bases). Looked up from germline, CDR1 is LNHDA and CDR2 is SQIVND (reference sequence). The CDR3 extends over 17 amino acids. V was trimmed by 4 bases and J by 7 bases, leaving 22 bases between them. In DNA form, the CDR3 reads TGTGCCAGTAGTACCGCCGGGGATGTACCGGTGGGCGGGGAGCTGTTTTTT. It encodes CASSTAGDVPVGGELFF.

The rearrangement uses TRBV6-5 and TRBJ1-5, with unresolved D. The germline V and J ends were trimmed by 8 bases and 3 bases, with 14 bases remaining between them. The germline V gene encodes CDR1 MNHEY and CDR2 SVGAGI. The CDR3 runs 14 residues. The CDR3 region is CASHPRQYNQPQHF. The DNA for the CDR3 is TGTGCCAGCCATCCTCGTCAGTACAATCAGCCCCAGCATTTT.

This clonotype was detected only a few times. The chain has TRBV7-9 and TRBJ2-4, with 8 nucleotides matching TRBD1. This CDR3 is built from 19 residues. Germline V CDR1 and CDR2: SEHNR, FQNEAQ (reference sequence). V lost 5 bases and J lost 6; bases outside the gene matches: 21. The CDR3 sequence is CASSPPEGGRDRLVNIQYF. Here the CDR3 DNA reads TGTGCCAGCAGCCCCCCCGAGGGTGGGCGGGACAGGCTCGTAAACATTCAGTACTTC. Full variable domain (remainder filled in from reference TRBV7-9 and TRBJ2-4): DTGVSQNPRHKITKRGQNVTFRCDPISEHNRLYWYRQTLGQGPEFLTYFQNEAQLEKSRLLSDRFSAERPKGSFSTLEIQRTEQGDSAMYLCASSPPEGGRDRLVNIQYFGAGTRLSVL.

The rearrangement uses TRBV2 and TRBJ2-1, with D uncertain. This CDR3 contains 11 residues. V lost 6 bases and J 8 bases, leaving 8 bases between the germline ends. Germline V CDR1 and CDR2: SNHLY, FYNNEI. The chain's CDR3 is CASSPLYEQFF. The DNA of the CDR3 is TGTGCCAGCAGCCCGCTGTATGAGCAGTTCTTC.

Of note for this clonotype: One junction end does not reproduce the germline sequence, and a read error may be involved. The V call is TRBV12-3 or TRBV12-4, the J call TRBJ1-2, with 7 positions matching TRBD1. CDR3 length equals 11 residues. The CDR3 loop is CASSPGTVPLF. In nucleotides, the CDR3 is TGTGCCAGCAGTCCCGGGACAGTACCCCTTTTC.

This chain joins TRBV28 and TRBJ1-1; D gene uncertain. The germline gives CDR1 MDHEN, CDR2 SYDVKM. This CDR3 is built from 14 residues. With 3 bases removed from V and 3 bases from J, the gap between germline ends came to 11 bases. The DNA for the CDR3 is TGTGCCAGCAGTTTCTGGGCGGCGGACACTGAAGCTTTCTTT. This encodes CASSFWAADTEAFF.

The rearrangement links TRBV28 to TRBJ2-7, with D perhaps matching TRBD2 (5 bases). The germline V and J ends were trimmed by 1 base and 4 bases, with 8 bases remaining between them. CDR1 and CDR2 from the germline V gene are MDHEN and SYDVKM. The CDR3 length is 13 residues. The CDR3 DNA reads as TGTGCCAGCAGTTTATCGGGGTATTACGAGCAGTACTTC. This gives the protein CASSLSGYYEQYF.

V and J are TRBV5-1 and TRBJ2-5; 8 nucleotides agree with TRBD2. The junction had 16 bases not matched to a gene; V was cut back by 4 bases and J by 5 bases. This CDR3 has 17 residues. The germline V gene encodes CDR1 SGHRS and CDR2 YFSETQ. CDR3 nucleotide sequence: TGCGCCAGCAGCCCGGGACTAGAAGGATTTGGTGCGGAGACCCAGTACTTC. Translated: CASSPGLEGFGAETQYF.

The rearrangement links TRBV4-1 to TRBJ2-7, with 7 bases that match TRBD1. Trimming cost V 5 bases and J 7 bases; bases outside gene matches: 11. Germline CDR1 and CDR2: MGHRA and YSYEKL. This CDR3 comprises 14 residues. The CDR3 DNA follows: TGCGCCAGCAGCTACCAGGGACAGCTGGAGGAGCAGTACTTC. This encodes CASSYQGQLEEQYF.

The sample holds a few counts of this clonotype. The chain links TRBV7-2 to TRBJ2-3, with D hard to call. The CDR3 sequence is 15 residues long. Deletions cut 6 bases from V and 0 bases from J, with 13 bases between. The V gene's germline CDR1 is SGHTA and CDR2 FQGNSA. The CDR3 bases are TGTGCCAGCAGGGATTATCTAGGAAGCACAGATACGCAGTATTTT. It codes for CASRDYLGSTDTQYF.

The chain is built from TRBV10-3 and TRBJ2-3; a possible D gene is TRBD2 (5 bases). Germline loops: CDR1 ENHRY, CDR2 SYGVKD. V lost 4 bases to trimming and J lost 3 bases, with 8 bases between them. The CDR3 covers 13 residues. The CDR3 here is CAISVGRTDTQYF. The DNA of the CDR3 is TGTGCCATCAGTGTTGGGAGAACAGATACGCAGTATTTT.

A few counts support this clonotype. This chain links TRBV7-9 with TRBJ2-1; D uncertain. CDR3 length: 14 amino acids. Germline CDR1 and CDR2: SEHNR and FQNEAQ (reference sequence). The V end lost 4 bases, the J end lost 5 bases, and 12 bases lay between the germline ends. The CDR3 coding sequence is TGTGCCAGCAGCTGGGCCTTTCTGGACAATGAGCAGTTCTTC. Amino acid sequence: CASSWAFLDNEQFF. The whole variable domain, remainder taken from reference TRBV7-9 and TRBJ2-1, is DTGVSQNPRHKITKRGQNVTFRCDPISEHNRLYWYRQTLGQGPEFLTYFQNEAQLEKSRLLSDRFSAERPKGSFSTLEIQRTEQGDSAMYLCASSWAFLDNEQFFGPGTRLTVL.

The J gene is TRBJ2-2, the V gene TRBV7-2; weak D call: TRBD1 (6 bases). Germline CDR1 SGHTA, CDR2 FQGNSA. This CDR3 spans 16 amino acids. Trimming removed 1 base at V and 4 bases at J, with 13 bases between. The CDR3 is CASSLERQAGTGELFF. The CDR3 nucleotides are TGTGCCAGCAGCTTAGAGCGACAGGCCGGCACCGGGGAGCTGTTTTTT. Combining the CDR3 with reference TRBV7-2 and TRBJ2-2 gives the whole variable domain GAGVSQSPSNKVTEKGKDVELRCDPISGHTALYWYRQSLGQGLEFLIYFQGNSAPDKSGLPSDRFSAERTGGSVSTLTIQRTQQEDSAVYLCASSLERQAGTGELFFGEGSRLTVL.

The rearrangement joins TRBV6-8 to TRBJ1-1; D unclear. The germline V and J ends were trimmed by 2 bases and 4 bases, with 11 bases remaining between them. From germline, CDR1 is MNHGY and CDR2 SAAAGT. The CDR3 covers 14 residues. CDR3 loop: CASSYDFTSTEAFF. CDR3 nucleotides: TGTGCCAGCAGTTACGACTTCACTAGCACTGAAGCTTTCTTT.

The V and J genes are TRBV2 and TRBJ1-1; D is uncertain. CDR1 and CDR2 from the germline V gene are SNHLY and FYNNEI. Trimming pared 7 bases from V and 8 bases from J, leaving 14 bases between. The CDR3 is 12 residues long. Here the CDR3 reads CASKEPEGEAFF. CDR3 sequence (DNA): TGTGCCAGCAAGGAACCTGAAGGAGAAGCTTTCTTT. The full variable domain, its missing parts supplied by reference TRBV2 and TRBJ1-1, is EPEVTQTPSHQVTQMGQEVILRCVPISNHLYFYWYRQILGQKVEFLVSFYNNEISEKSEIFDDQFSVERPDGSNFTLKIRSTKLEDSAMYFCASKEPEGEAFFGQGTRLTVV.